This passage covers 18 T cell receptor beta chains from one sample sequenced in a study of identical twins. TCRdb called the 5' RACE reads again in MiXCR, with one record for every CDR3 protein. The sample shows roughly 470,000 distinct CDR3 sequences, approximately 14% of them seen only once. Separately, the same data were catalogued under a study of yellow fever vaccine responses in identical twins.

The sequenced material came from CD4+ T cells sorted from blood. The origin of the receptors is a woman younger than 35 in good health.

This clonotype has just one count. The chain couples TRBV7-6 to TRBJ2-5; 9 nucleotides agree with TRBD2. Germline CDR1 SGHVS, CDR2 FNYEAQ. With 5 bases clipped from V and 0 bases from J, the junction kept 4 bases outside the gene matches. The CDR3 has 15 residues. CDR3 loop: CASSLGTSHQETQYF. DNA of the CDR3: TGTGCCAGCAGCCTCGGGACTAGCCACCAAGAGACCCAGTACTTC. The whole variable domain, remainder taken from reference TRBV7-6 and TRBJ2-5, is GAGVSQSPRYKVTKRGQDVALRCDPISGHVSLYWYRQALGQGPEFLTYFNYEAQQDKSGLPNDRFSAERPEGSISTLTIQRTEQRDSAMYRCASSLGTSHQETQYFGPGTRLLVL.

The table lists this clonotype with many counts. The J gene is TRBJ2-3, the V gene TRBV14; a weak D match, TRBD2 (6 bases). The CDR3 is 16 amino acids. Trimming pared 4 bases from V and 2 bases from J, leaving 16 bases between. Germline loops: CDR1 SGHDN, CDR2 FVKESK. The CDR3 sequence is CASSPDLGDFTDTQYF. The CDR3 region has the DNA TGTGCCAGCAGCCCGGATCTGGGGGACTTCACAGATACGCAGTATTTT.

This clonotype was picked up a small number of times. The chain employs TRBV14 and TRBJ2-2; D is undetermined. Trimming pared 7 bases from V and 3 bases from J, leaving 3 bases between. Germline-derived CDR1 and CDR2 are SGHDN and FVKESK. The CDR3 contains 11 residues. The CDR3 DNA is TGTGCCAGCACCCACACCGGGGAGCTGTTTTTT. It encodes CASTHTGELFF.

This clonotype was observed a few times. The chain is built from TRBV7-9 and TRBJ1-4; no clear D. V lost 5 bases to trimming and J lost 7 bases, with 17 bases between them. The CDR3 loop spans 15 amino acids. Germline CDR1 reads SEHNR; CDR2 reads FQNEAQ (reference sequence). The CDR3 protein is CASSPRPPWGEKLFF. CDR3 sequence (DNA): TGTGCCAGCAGCCCGCGACCCCCCTGGGGTGAAAAACTGTTTTTT.

V gene TRBV4-1 combines with J gene TRBJ1-6, with a possible D match to TRBD1 (5 bases). The CDR3 sequence is 17 residues long. Trimming removed 4 bases from V and 3 bases from J, with 16 bases in between. Per germline, CDR1 MGHRA and CDR2 YSYEKL. The CDR3: CASSLEGGHYYNSPLHF. CDR3 nucleotides: TGCGCCAGCAGCCTAGAAGGAGGACACTACTATAATTCACCCCTCCACTTT.

This clonotype has a handful of counts. The chain joins TRBV15 to TRBJ1-2; D gene uncertain. Germline values: CDR1 LNHNV, CDR2 YYDKDF (reference sequence). This CDR3 has 13 amino acids. V lost 1 base and J lost 7, with 10 bases in between. In nucleotides, the CDR3 is TGTGCCACCAGCAGAGGAGGCAGAACTGGCTACACCTTC. This gives the protein CATSRGGRTGYTF.

The chain employs TRBV12-3 or TRBV12-4 and TRBJ2-2; D unclear. Trimming pared 8 bases from V and 6 bases from J, leaving 13 bases between. This CDR3 has 13 amino acids. Written as DNA, the CDR3 is TGTGCCAGCCACTCTAGTTCCGCCGGGGAGCTGTTTTTT. Protein sequence: CASHSSSAGELFF.

This chain uses TRBV20-1 with TRBJ2-5; 9 nucleotides match TRBD1. The CDR3 has 15 amino acids. CDR1 is DFQATT, CDR2 SNEGSKA, per germline (reference sequence). The V and J ends lost 4 bases and 3 bases, in that order; junction bases with no gene match: 9. This CDR3 is CSAKSMGQGKETQYF. The DNA for the CDR3 is TGCAGTGCTAAATCCATGGGACAGGGAAAAGAGACCCAGTACTTC.

This clonotype was counted a few times. The chain carries TRBV18 and TRBJ2-1, with 12 bases fitting TRBD2. J was trimmed by 2 bases and V by 0 bases; bases with no gene match: 2. Germline values: CDR1 KGHSH, CDR2 LQKENI. This CDR3 region has 17 residues. CDR3 sequence (DNA): TGTGCCAGCTCACCACCGTCTAGCGGGGGGGCCTACAATGAGCAGTTCTTC. This translates into CASSPPSSGGAYNEQFF.

The J gene is TRBJ1-5, the V gene TRBV20-1; TRBD1 might be the D (5 bases). There are 15 residues in the CDR3. Trimming removed 6 bases from V and 7 bases from J, with 22 bases in between. CDR1 is DFQATT, CDR2 SNEGSKA, per germline (reference sequence). The CDR3, as DNA: TGCAGTGCCCACCTAGGAACTGGGGGAATGCAGCCCCAGCATTTT. Amino acids: CSAHLGTGGMQPQHF.

This clonotype was seen a few times. The rearrangement links TRBV10-3 to TRBJ2-7, with D uncertain. The CDR3 loop spans 13 amino acids. Germline CDR1 ENHRY, CDR2 SYGVKD. The ends were cut back, 5 bases at V and 2 bases at J, with 10 bases in the middle. CDR3: CAISKDGPYEQYF. The CDR3 nucleotides read TGTGCCATCAGTAAGGACGGTCCCTACGAGCAGTACTTC.

This clonotype has only a few counts. Sequence at one end of the junction differs from germline and may be a read error. The chain carries TRBV13 and TRBJ2-7, with D possibly being TRBD1 (6 bases). The germline V gene has CDR1 PRHDT and CDR2 FYEKMQ (reference sequence). This CDR3 comprises 14 residues. The CDR3 nucleotides read TGTGCCAGCAGCTTAGGATTACTGGGACAAGGGGCCCTCTTC. It translates to CASSLGLLGQGALF.

The chain's CDR3 is CASSGRDTTRETQYF. The CDR3 DNA follows: TGCGCCAGCAGCGGGCGGGACACAACTAGAGAGACCCAGTACTTC. The chain recombines TRBV5-1 with TRBJ2-5; D possibly matches TRBD1 or TRBD2 (6 bases each). Germline V gene sequence: CDR1 SGHRS, CDR2 YFSETQ. Deletions cut 4 bases from V and 4 bases from J, with 17 bases between. The CDR3 runs to 15 residues.

This clonotype was detected a few times. V usage is TRBV7-6 and J usage is TRBJ2-7; 10 bases agree with TRBD2. Germline lookup yields CDR1 SGHVS and CDR2 FNYEAQ. The CDR3 runs 17 residues. V lost 4 bases, J lost 4 bases, and 13 bases stayed unmatched. CDR3 sequence: CASSSDPLLAGMYEQYF. CDR3 sequence (DNA): TGTGCCAGCAGCTCGGACCCGCTACTAGCGGGGATGTACGAGCAGTACTTC.

This clonotype was picked up a small number of times. This chain links TRBV11-2 with TRBJ2-2, with D perhaps TRBD2 (6 bases). Germline V CDR1 and CDR2: SGHAT, FQNNGV. The CDR3 consists of 15 residues. V was pared by 5 bases and J by 2 bases, with 12 bases between. The CDR3 here is CASSTPGLNTGELFF. The CDR3 coding sequence is TGTGCCAGCAGCACCCCGGGACTTAACACCGGGGAGCTGTTTTTT.

This clonotype was picked up many times. The chain uses TRBV5-1 and TRBJ2-7; possibly TRBD1 or TRBD2 for D (5 bases each). Trimming removed 0 bases from V and 1 base from J, with 11 bases in between. CDR3 size: 15 residues. The V gene's germline CDR1 is SGHRS and CDR2 YFSETQ. As DNA, the CDR3 is TGCGCCAGCAGCTTGGGAGGGGTCGAATCCTACGAGCAGTACTTC. It specifies CASSLGGVESYEQYF.

In this sample, this clonotype turned up many times. V usage is TRBV10-3 and J usage is TRBJ2-7; the D is unclear. Trimming pared 4 bases from V and 4 bases from J, leaving 5 bases between. CDR1 ENHRY and CDR2 SYGVKD come from the germline V gene. This CDR3 has 11 amino acids. The CDR3 is CAISGLYEQYF. CDR3 nucleotides: TGTGCCATCAGTGGTTTATACGAGCAGTACTTC.

In this sample, this clonotype turned up a few times. The chain uses TRBV20-1 and TRBJ1-2; D ambiguous. Trimming pared 7 bases from V and 3 bases from J, leaving 6 bases between. Germline assignment: CDR1 DFQATT and CDR2 SNEGSKA (reference sequence). CDR3 length equals 10 residues. The CDR3 protein is CSDTYYGYTF. The DNA of the CDR3 is TGCAGTGACACCTACTATGGCTACACCTTC.